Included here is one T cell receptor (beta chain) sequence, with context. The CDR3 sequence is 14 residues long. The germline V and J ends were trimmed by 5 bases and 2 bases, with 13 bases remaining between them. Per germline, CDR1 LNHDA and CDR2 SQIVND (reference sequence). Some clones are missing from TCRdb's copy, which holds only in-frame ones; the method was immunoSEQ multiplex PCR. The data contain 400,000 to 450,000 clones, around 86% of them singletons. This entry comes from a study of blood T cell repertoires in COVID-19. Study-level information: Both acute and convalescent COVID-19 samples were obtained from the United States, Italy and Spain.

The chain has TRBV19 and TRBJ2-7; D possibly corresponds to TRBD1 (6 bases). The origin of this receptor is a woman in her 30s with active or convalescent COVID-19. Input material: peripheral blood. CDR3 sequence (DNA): TGTGCCAGTAGTTCACAGGGATTCCCCTACGAGCAGTACTTC. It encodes CASSSQGFPYEQYF. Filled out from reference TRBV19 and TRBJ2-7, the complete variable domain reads DGGITQSPKYLFRKEGQNVTLSCEQNLNHDAMYWYRQDPGQGLRLIYYSQIVNDFQKGDIAEGYSVSREKKESFPLTVTSAQKNPTAFYLCASSSQGFPYEQYFGPGTRLTVT.